The 27 T cell receptor beta chains below all came from one sample that was sequenced in a study of PD-L1 blockade in urothelial cancer. Time point defined: pretreatment peripheral blood. Generated by immunoSEQ multiplex PCR, the TCRdb table keeps only in-frame clones and is missing some. This table holds some 56,000 clones, 84% found once. The material sequenced was PBMCs, taken around atezolizumab (anti-PD-L1) treatment. All receptors come from a man aged 50 or older with urothelial cancer.

The chain has TRBV9 and TRBJ2-4; D gene ambiguous. With 3 bases removed from V and 4 bases from J, the gap between germline ends came to 5 bases. This CDR3 has 12 amino acids. Per the germline V gene, CDR1 is SGDLS and CDR2 is YYNGEE. The CDR3 protein is CASSGPKNIQYF. Here the CDR3 DNA reads TGTGCCAGCAGCGGTCCTAAAAACATTCAGTACTTC.

The V gene is TRBV6-5, the J gene TRBJ2-7, with 7 bases that match TRBD1. V was clipped by 5 bases and J by 2 bases; unmatched bases: 6. The CDR3 is made up of 14 amino acids. Germline loops: CDR1 MNHEY, CDR2 SVGAGI. The CDR3 nucleotides read TGTGCCAGCAGTATTAACAGGGGTCCCTACGAGCAGTACTTC. Amino acid sequence: CASSINRGPYEQYF.

This sequence joins TRBV5-1 and TRBJ1-4; D is perhaps TRBD1 (6 bases). Germline loops: CDR1 SGHRS, CDR2 YFSETQ. V lost 3 bases and J 11 bases, leaving 20 bases between the germline ends. This CDR3 is built from 15 residues. The CDR3 here is CASSSPKGEGRKLFF. CDR3 nucleotide sequence: TGCGCCAGCAGCTCCCCGAAGGGGGAGGGGAGGAAACTGTTTTTT.

The rearrangement links TRBV11-3 to TRBJ2-1; 11 bases align to TRBD2. J lost 5 bases, V lost 4 bases, and 4 bases had no gene match. Per the germline V gene, CDR1 is SGHNT and CDR2 is YENEEA. This CDR3 has 15 residues. The CDR3 nucleotides read TGTGCCAGCAGCTCACTAGCGGGGGACCACAATGAGCAGTTCTTC. Amino acid sequence: CASSSLAGDHNEQFF.

The CDR3 spells CASSEASLATNEKLFF. In DNA form, the CDR3 reads TGTGCCAGCAGTGAAGCGTCTCTTGCAACTAATGAAAAACTGTTTTTT. The J gene is TRBJ1-4, the V gene TRBV6-1, with D unresolved. Deletions cut 0 bases from V and 0 bases from J, with 8 bases between. The CDR3 is 16 amino acids. Germline V gives CDR1 MNHNS, CDR2 SASEGT.

The genes are TRBV29-1 and TRBJ1-1; TRBD1 aligns across 8 bases. CDR1 is SQVTM and CDR2 is ANQGSEA in the germline V gene. The CDR3 sequence is 13 residues long. The ends lost 7 bases at V and 0 bases at J; junction bases unmatched: 4. CDR3 coding DNA: TGCAGCGCTGACAGGGGTCTGAACACTGAAGCTTTCTTT. It encodes CSADRGLNTEAFF.

The V and J genes are TRBV5-5 and TRBJ1-6; 7 bases are a match to TRBD1. Losses at the gene ends were 4 bases for V and 6 bases for J; bases not matched to a gene: 4. This CDR3 has 14 amino acids. Germline V gene data show CDR1 as SGHKS and CDR2 as YYEKEE (reference sequence). DNA of the CDR3: TGTGCCAGCAGCCTTGGGACAGTTAATTCACCCCTCCACTTT. Translated, it gives CASSLGTVNSPLHF.

The rearrangement joins TRBV10-1 to TRBJ2-3; 7 bases line up with TRBD1. The germline V gene has CDR1 WNHNN and CDR2 SYGVQD (reference sequence). J was trimmed by 4 bases and V by 7 bases; bases with no gene match: 8. The CDR3 totals 14 residues. CDR3 loop: CASNRQGKPDTQYF. CDR3 bases: TGCGCCAGCAATAGACAGGGTAAACCAGATACGCAGTATTTT.

This chain connects TRBV18 to TRBJ2-1; possible D gene TRBD2, 6 bases. Germline loops: CDR1 KGHSH, CDR2 LQKENI. The CDR3 sequence is 16 residues long. V was shortened by 0 bases and J by 4 bases, with 13 bases between the two germline ends. The CDR3: CASSPPMGGAYNEQFF. For the CDR3, the DNA is TGTGCCAGCTCACCACCGATGGGCGGGGCTTACAATGAGCAGTTCTTC.

V gene TRBV9 combines with J gene TRBJ2-1, with TRBD1 matching 11 bases. CDR1 SGDLS and CDR2 YYNGEE come from the germline V gene. J lost 6 bases, V lost 0 bases, and 2 bases had no gene match. The CDR3 runs to 15 residues. The CDR3 sequence: CASSVEGQGANEQFF. CDR3 coding DNA: TGTGCCAGCAGCGTAGAAGGACAGGGGGCCAATGAGCAGTTCTTC.

Here the CDR3 DNA reads TGTGCCAGCAGCTTAACGCTAGCGCCAGGGAAGAGTGAGCAGTTCTTC. As protein: CASSLTLAPGKSEQFF. The rearrangement joins TRBV7-6 to TRBJ2-1; D is perhaps TRBD2 (6 bases). The CDR3 consists of 16 residues. Germline loops: CDR1 SGHVS, CDR2 FNYEAQ. Trimming took 2 bases from V and 9 from J, leaving 20 bases between them.

The chain employs TRBV11-2 and TRBJ2-5; D perhaps matches TRBD2 (5 bases). The V end was cut by 5 bases, the J end by 4 bases, with 5 bases between. The CDR3 spans 11 residues. In germline, CDR1 is SGHAT, CDR2 FQNNGV. CDR3 bases: TGTGCCAGCAGCCGGGGAGAGACCCAGTACTTC. Its protein product is CASSRGETQYF.

This clone was counted a few times. The chain links TRBV18 to TRBJ1-2; 8 bases line up with TRBD1. Per the germline V gene, CDR1 is KGHSH and CDR2 is LQKENI. The CDR3 runs 12 residues. Losses at the gene ends were 10 bases for V and 5 bases for J; bases not matched to a gene: 6. The CDR3 DNA reads TGTGCCACCGGACAGGGATCTTATGGCTACACCTTC. Its translation: CATGQGSYGYTF.

The genes are TRBV27 and TRBJ2-7, with D perhaps TRBD2 (6 bases). CDR3 length: 17 amino acids. Germline CDR1 reads MNHEY; CDR2 reads SMNVEV (reference sequence). V lost 5 bases to trimming and J lost 1 base, with 21 bases between them. The CDR3 sequence: CASSPPQSRESSYEQYF. In DNA form, the CDR3 reads TGTGCCAGCAGTCCCCCCCAGTCCCGGGAGAGTTCCTACGAGCAGTACTTC.

V gene TRBV6-1 combines with J gene TRBJ2-4; 10 bases map to TRBD1. Germline V CDR1 and CDR2: MNHNS, SASEGT. The CDR3 runs to 14 residues. V dropped 6 bases and J dropped 6; count of bases not matched to a gene: 5. The DNA of the CDR3 is TGTGCCAGCAGGACGGACAGGGGGAGAAACATTCAGTACTTC. Encoded protein: CASRTDRGRNIQYF.

V gene TRBV10-1 combines with J gene TRBJ1-6; D might be TRBD1 (5 bases). CDR3 length: 18 residues. Germline CDR1 reads WNHNN; CDR2 reads SYGVQD (reference sequence). With 1 base removed from V and 6 bases from J, the gap between germline ends came to 19 bases. In DNA, the CDR3 is TGCGCCAGCAGTGAGTTAGTGGTTGGGGGGAGGAGTAATTCACCCCTCCACTTT. This translates into CASSELVVGGRSNSPLHF.

V and J are TRBV9 and TRBJ2-3; 7 bases align to TRBD1. Germline V gives CDR1 SGDLS, CDR2 YYNGEE. Trimming took 0 bases from V and 2 from J; bases not matched to a gene: 6. The CDR3 has 16 amino acids. The CDR3 nucleotides read TGTGCCAGCAGCGTAGCAAGGGACAGTGTCACAGATACGCAGTATTTT. It yields the protein CASSVARDSVTDTQYF.

The chain carries TRBV28 and TRBJ2-7, with TRBD2 matching 12 bases. The germline gives CDR1 MDHEN, CDR2 SYDVKM. The ends lost 2 bases at V and 2 bases at J; junction bases unmatched: 1. The CDR3 sequence is 15 residues long. The chain's CDR3 is CASSLGLAGPYEQYF. CDR3 DNA sequence: TGTGCCAGCAGTTTAGGACTAGCGGGACCCTACGAGCAGTACTTC.

The chain employs TRBV7-2 and TRBJ2-3; the match to TRBD2 covers 11 bases. Germline V gene sequence: CDR1 SGHTA, CDR2 FQGNSA. This CDR3 region has 16 residues. Trimming at V came to 1 base and at J to 7 bases, leaving 7 bases not matched to a gene. This CDR3 reads CASSLVGTSGPNTQYF. CDR3 bases: TGTGCCAGCAGCTTAGTTGGGACTAGCGGTCCTAATACGCAGTATTTT.

The chain couples TRBV5-6 to TRBJ1-2, with 11 bases matching TRBD1. The CDR3 runs 17 residues. Germline-derived CDR1 and CDR2 are SGHDT and YYEEEE. V lost 0 bases and J lost 3; bases outside the gene matches: 7. The CDR3 spells CASSLVGQGGPYYGYTF. The CDR3 nucleotides read TGTGCCAGCAGCTTGGTGGGACAGGGGGGTCCCTACTATGGCTACACCTTC.

The chain is built from TRBV7-9 and TRBJ2-3; TRBD1 might be the D (6 bases). Per germline, CDR1 SEHNR and CDR2 FQNEAQ (reference sequence). There are 14 residues in the CDR3. The V gene lost 4 bases and the J gene lost 2 bases, with 10 bases spanning the gap. DNA for the CDR3: TGTGCCAGCAGCTCAGGGACAACCACAGATACGCAGTATTTT. Translated, it gives CASSSGTTTDTQYF.

The J gene is TRBJ1-1, the V gene TRBV7-9; 9 positions agree with TRBD1. The CDR3 is 15 residues long. Germline V gene sequence: CDR1 SEHNR, CDR2 FQNEAQ (reference sequence). Losses at the gene ends were 5 bases for V and 6 bases for J; bases not matched to a gene: 10. CDR3 protein: CASSGGTGWSAEAFF. DNA for the CDR3: TGTGCCAGCAGCGGAGGGACAGGGTGGTCGGCTGAAGCTTTCTTT.

This clone is medium-sized within its sample. The rearrangement joins TRBV10-3 to TRBJ2-7; 8 nucleotides line up with TRBD2. Unmatched junction bases numbered 9, after V lost 10 bases and J lost 1 base. Per germline, CDR1 ENHRY and CDR2 SYGVKD. The CDR3 runs 14 residues. In nucleotides, the CDR3 is TGTGCCACCCGGACAACTAGCGGTTCCTACGAGCAGTACTTC. It specifies CATRTTSGSYEQYF.

In DNA form, the CDR3 reads TGTGCCAGCAGTGCCATCGGAGGGAACACCGGGGAGCTGTTTTTT. Translation gives CASSAIGGNTGELFF. This chain joins TRBV2 and TRBJ2-2; D is perhaps TRBD2 (5 bases). CDR1 and CDR2 from the germline V gene are SNHLY and FYNNEI. The germline V and J ends were trimmed by 4 bases and 1 base, with 10 bases remaining between them. This CDR3 comprises 15 residues.

The chain uses TRBV21-1 and TRBJ1-5. TRBV21-1 corresponds to a pseudogene. CDR3 length equals 16 residues. The CDR3 DNA reads as TGTGCCAGCAGGACGGCGGGGGCTTGCAGCAATCAGCCCCAGCATTTT. Its translation is CASRTAGACSNQPQHF.

The chain uses TRBV10-1 and TRBJ2-5; TRBD1 matches 8 bases. Trimming at V came to 3 bases and at J to 5 bases, leaving 8 bases not matched to a gene. Germline lookup yields CDR1 WNHNN and CDR2 SYGVQD (reference sequence). CDR3 length equals 15 residues. The CDR3 DNA sequence: TGCGCCAGCAGTGACCCTGGACAGGGACGGGAGACCCAGTACTTC. It codes for CASSDPGQGRETQYF.

About this clone: A read error may account for a junction end that differs from germline. The CDR3, as DNA: TGTGCCATCAGTGAAGGGAAGCGGATCTTC. Encoded protein: CAISEGKRIF. This chain connects TRBV10-3 to TRBJ2-1, with a tentative D call TRBD2 (5 bases). Germline CDR1 reads ENHRY; CDR2 reads SYGVKD. The CDR3 has 10 residues.